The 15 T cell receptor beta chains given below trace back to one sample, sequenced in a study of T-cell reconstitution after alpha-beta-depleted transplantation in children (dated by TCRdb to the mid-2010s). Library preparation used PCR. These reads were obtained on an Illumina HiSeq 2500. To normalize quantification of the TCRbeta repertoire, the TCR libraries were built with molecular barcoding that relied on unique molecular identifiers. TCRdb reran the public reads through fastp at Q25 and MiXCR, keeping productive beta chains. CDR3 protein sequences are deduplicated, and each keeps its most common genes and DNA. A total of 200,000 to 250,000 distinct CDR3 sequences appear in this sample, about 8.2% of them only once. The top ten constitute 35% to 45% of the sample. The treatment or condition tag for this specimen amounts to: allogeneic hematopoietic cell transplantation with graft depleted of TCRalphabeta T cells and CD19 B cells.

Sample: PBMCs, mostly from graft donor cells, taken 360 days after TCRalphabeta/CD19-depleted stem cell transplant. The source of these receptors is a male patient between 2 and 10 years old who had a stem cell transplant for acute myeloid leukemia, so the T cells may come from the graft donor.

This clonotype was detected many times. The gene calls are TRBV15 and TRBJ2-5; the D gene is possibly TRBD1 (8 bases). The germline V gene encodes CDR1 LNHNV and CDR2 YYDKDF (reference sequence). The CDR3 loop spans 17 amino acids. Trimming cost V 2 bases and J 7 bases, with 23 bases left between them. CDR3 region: CATSRHRQGRAVGTQYF. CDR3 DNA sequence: TGTGCCACCAGCAGACATCGACAGGGGAGGGCAGTAGGGACCCAGTACTTC.

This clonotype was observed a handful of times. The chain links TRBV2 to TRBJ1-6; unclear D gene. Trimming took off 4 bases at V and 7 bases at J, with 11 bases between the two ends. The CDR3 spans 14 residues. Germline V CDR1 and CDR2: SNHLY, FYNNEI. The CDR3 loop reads CASSAQGLNSPLHF. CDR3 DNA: TGTGCCAGCAGTGCCCAAGGCCTCAATTCACCCCTCCACTTT. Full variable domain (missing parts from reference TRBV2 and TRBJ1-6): EPEVTQTPSHQVTQMGQEVILRCVPISNHLYFYWYRQILGQKVEFLVSFYNNEISEKSEIFDDQFSVERPDGSNFTLKIRSTKLEDSAMYFCASSAQGLNSPLHFGNGTRLTVT.

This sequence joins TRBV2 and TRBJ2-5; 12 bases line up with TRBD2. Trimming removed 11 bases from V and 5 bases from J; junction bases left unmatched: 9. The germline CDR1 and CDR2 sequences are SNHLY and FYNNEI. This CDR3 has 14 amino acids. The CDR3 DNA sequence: TGTGCCGGATCGTCTAGCGGGGGGGTGGAGACCCAGTACTTC. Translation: CAGSSSGGVETQYF.

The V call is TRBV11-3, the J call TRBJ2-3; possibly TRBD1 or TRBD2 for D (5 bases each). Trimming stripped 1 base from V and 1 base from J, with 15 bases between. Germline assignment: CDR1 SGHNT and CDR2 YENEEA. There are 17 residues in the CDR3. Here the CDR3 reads CASSLAFPGRGTDTQYF. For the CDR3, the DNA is TGTGCCAGCAGCTTAGCTTTCCCAGGGCGGGGCACAGATACGCAGTATTTT.

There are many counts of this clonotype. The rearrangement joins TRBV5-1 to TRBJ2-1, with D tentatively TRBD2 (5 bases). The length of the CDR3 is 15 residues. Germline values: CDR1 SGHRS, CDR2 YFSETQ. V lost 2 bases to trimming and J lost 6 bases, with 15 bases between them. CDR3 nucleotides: TGCGCCAGCAGCTTTCGGCGGGCAGACATCAATGAGCAGTTCTTC. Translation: CASSFRRADINEQFF.

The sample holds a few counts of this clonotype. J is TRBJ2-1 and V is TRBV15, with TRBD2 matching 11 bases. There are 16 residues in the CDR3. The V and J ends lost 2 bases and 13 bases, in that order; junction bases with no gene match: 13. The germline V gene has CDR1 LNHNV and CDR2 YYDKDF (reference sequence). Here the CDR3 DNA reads TGTGCCACCAGCAGACTAGCGGGGGGCGCCGTTCATCTTCAGTTCTTC. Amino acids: CATSRLAGGAVHLQFF. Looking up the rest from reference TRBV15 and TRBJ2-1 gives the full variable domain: DAMVIQNPRYQVTQFGKPVTLSCSQTLNHNVMYWYQQKSSQAPKLLFHYYDKDFNNEADTPDNFQSRRPNTSFCFLDIRSPGLGDTAMYLCATSRLAGGAVHLQFFGPGTRLTVL.

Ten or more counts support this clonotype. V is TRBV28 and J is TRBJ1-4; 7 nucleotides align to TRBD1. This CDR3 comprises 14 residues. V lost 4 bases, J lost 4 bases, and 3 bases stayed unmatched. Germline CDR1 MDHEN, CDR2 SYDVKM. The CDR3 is CASSSGQLNEKLFF. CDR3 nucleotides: TGTGCCAGCAGTTCGGGACAGCTTAATGAAAAACTGTTTTTT. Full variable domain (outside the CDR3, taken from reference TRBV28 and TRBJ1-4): DVKVTQSSRYLVKRTGEKVFLECVQDMDHENMFWYRQDPGLGLRLIYFSYDVKMKEKGDIPEGYSVSREKKERFSLILESASTNQTSMYLCASSSGQLNEKLFFGSGTQLSVL.

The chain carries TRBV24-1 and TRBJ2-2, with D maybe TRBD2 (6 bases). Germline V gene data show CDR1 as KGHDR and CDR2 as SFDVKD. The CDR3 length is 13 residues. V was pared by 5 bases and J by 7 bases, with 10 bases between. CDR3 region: CATSVGRGGELFF. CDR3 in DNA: TGTGCCACCAGTGTCGGGCGGGGCGGGGAGCTGTTTTTT.

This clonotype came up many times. CDR3 coding DNA: TGTGCCAGCAGGCAACTAGTGCTTAGCACAGATACGCAGTATTTT. Protein product: CASRQLVLSTDTQYF. This rearrangement joins TRBV6-1 to TRBJ2-3; a weak D match, TRBD2 (5 bases). V was clipped by 6 bases and J by 0 bases, with 13 bases between them. The CDR3 sequence is 15 residues long. Germline V gene lookup returns CDR1 MNHNS and CDR2 SASEGT.

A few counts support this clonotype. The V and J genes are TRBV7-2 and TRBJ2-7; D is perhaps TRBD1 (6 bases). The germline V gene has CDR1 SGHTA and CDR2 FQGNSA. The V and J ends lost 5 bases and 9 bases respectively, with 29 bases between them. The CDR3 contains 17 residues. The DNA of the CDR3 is TGTGCCAGCAGCCCGGGTTCAGGGGCCCTTGCCGGTTCACCGCAGTACTTC. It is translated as CASSPGSGALAGSPQYF.

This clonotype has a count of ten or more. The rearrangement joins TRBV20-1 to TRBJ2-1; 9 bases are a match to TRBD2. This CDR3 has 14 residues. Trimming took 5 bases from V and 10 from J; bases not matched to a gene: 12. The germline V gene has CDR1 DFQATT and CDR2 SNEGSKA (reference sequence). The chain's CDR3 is CSARYSGRTVEQFF. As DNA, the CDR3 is TGCAGTGCTCGTTATAGCGGGAGAACGGTCGAGCAGTTCTTC.

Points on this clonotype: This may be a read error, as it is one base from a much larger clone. In DNA, the CDR3 is TGTGCTAGTAGTTTTAATCAGCCCCAGCATTTT. Protein sequence: CASSFNQPQHF. This chain connects TRBV12-5 to TRBJ1-5; the D is unclear. This CDR3 is built from 11 residues. CDR1 is LGHNT and CDR2 is FRNRAP in the germline V gene.

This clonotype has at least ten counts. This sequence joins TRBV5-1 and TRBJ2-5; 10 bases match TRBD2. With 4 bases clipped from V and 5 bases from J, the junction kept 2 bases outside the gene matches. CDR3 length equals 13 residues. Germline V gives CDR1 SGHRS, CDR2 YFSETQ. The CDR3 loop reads CASSRGLAETQYF. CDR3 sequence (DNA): TGCGCCAGCAGCCGGGGACTAGCGGAGACCCAGTACTTC.

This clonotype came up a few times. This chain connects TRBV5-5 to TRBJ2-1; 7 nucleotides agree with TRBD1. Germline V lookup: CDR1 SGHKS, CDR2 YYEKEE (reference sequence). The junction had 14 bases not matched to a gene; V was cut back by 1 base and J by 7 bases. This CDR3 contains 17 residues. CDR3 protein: CASSLFVRQGDRNEQFF. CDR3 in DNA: TGTGCCAGCAGCTTGTTCGTACGGCAGGGGGATAGGAATGAGCAGTTCTTC.

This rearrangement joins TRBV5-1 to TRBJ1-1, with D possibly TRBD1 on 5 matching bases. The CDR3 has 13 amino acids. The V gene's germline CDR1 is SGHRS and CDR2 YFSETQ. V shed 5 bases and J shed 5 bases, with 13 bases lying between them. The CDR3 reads CASRWQGGTEAFF. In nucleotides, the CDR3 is TGCGCCAGCAGATGGCAGGGAGGGACTGAAGCTTTCTTT. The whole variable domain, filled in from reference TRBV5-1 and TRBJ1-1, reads KAGVTQTPRYLIKTRGQQVTLSCSPISGHRSVSWYQQTPGQGLQFLFEYFSETQRNKGNFPGRFSGRQFSNSRSEMNVSTLELGDSALYLCASRWQGGTEAFFGQGTRLTVV.